The entry that follows covers one T cell receptor (beta chain) sequence. The antigen is unknown. The time point: late sampling 161 to 241 days after vaccination in three convalescent patients. This sample's treatment: roughly ten-day PBMC culture with coronavirus spike peptide pools or control peptides (ViraFEST assay). The sample is drawn from a study of vaccination and CD4 T cells after COVID-19. Whole-study context: Three convalescent patients underwent sampling at day 14 and then at days 161 to 241 post-vaccination, the study reports.

The assay that was used to sequence DNA from cultured CD4+ T cells was the Oncomine TCR Beta short-read assay. TCRdb reprocessed the PCR reads with MiXCR, giving one entry per CDR3 protein. The repertoire holds 16,000 or so distinct CDR3 sequences, with roughly two fifths as singletons. This specimen was CD4+ T cells from blood, cultured in vitro, taken about 7 months after SARS-CoV-2 vaccination. The TCR comes from a human donor who had recovered from COVID-19.

The CDR3 bases are TGTGCCAGCTCACATAGAACGGGACAGGGGCGAGAAGAGACCCAGTACTTC. Translating gives CASSHRTGQGREETQYF. The gene calls are TRBV18 and TRBJ2-5; 10 bases map to TRBD1. The CDR3 totals 17 residues. The V segment lost 4 bases and the J segment 3 bases; nucleotides outside the gene matches: 11. Germline-derived CDR1 and CDR2 are KGHSH and LQKENI.